Detailed here is one T cell receptor (beta chain). The sample is drawn from a study of blood T cell repertoires in COVID-19. Measured with immunoSEQ multiplex PCR; TCRdb has only the in-frame clones, and not every one. This table holds 250,000 to 300,000 clones, around 86% found once. Sequenced sample: PBMCs or T cells enriched from blood (not recorded which). This receptor was taken from a woman in her thirties or forties who had recovered from COVID-19.

The DNA of the CDR3 is TGTGCCACCGCGGACAGGGCCGACGGGGGCTACACCTTC. Encoded protein: CATADRADGGYTF. The chain carries TRBV11-1 and TRBJ1-2, with TRBD1 matching 8 bases. Germline V gene sequence: CDR1 SGHAT, CDR2 FQDESV (reference sequence). This CDR3 comprises 13 residues. The J segment lost 8 bases and the V segment lost 10 bases, leaving 12 bases of the junction unmatched.